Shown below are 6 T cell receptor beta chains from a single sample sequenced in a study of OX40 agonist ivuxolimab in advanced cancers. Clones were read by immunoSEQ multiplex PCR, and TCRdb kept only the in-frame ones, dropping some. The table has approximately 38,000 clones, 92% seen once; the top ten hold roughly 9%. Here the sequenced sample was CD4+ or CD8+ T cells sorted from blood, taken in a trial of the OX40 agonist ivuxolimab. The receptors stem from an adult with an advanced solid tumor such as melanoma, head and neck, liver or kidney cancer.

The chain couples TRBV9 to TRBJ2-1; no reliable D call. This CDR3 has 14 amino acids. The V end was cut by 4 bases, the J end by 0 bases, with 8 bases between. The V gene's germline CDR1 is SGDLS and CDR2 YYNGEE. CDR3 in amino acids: CASSPWDSYNEQFF. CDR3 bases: TGTGCCAGCAGCCCTTGGGACTCCTACAATGAGCAGTTCTTC. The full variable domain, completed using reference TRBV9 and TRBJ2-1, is DSGVTQTPKHLITATGQRVTLRCSPRSGDLSVYWYQQSLDQGLQFLIQYYNGEERAKGNILERFSAQQFPDLHSELNLSSLELGDSALYFCASSPWDSYNEQFFGPGTRLTVL.

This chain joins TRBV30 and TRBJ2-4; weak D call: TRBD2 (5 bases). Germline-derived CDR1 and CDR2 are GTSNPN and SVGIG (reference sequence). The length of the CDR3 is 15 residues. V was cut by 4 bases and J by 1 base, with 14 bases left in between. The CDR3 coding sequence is TGTGCCTGGATCCTGACTACGTTGGCCAAAAACATTCAGTACTTC. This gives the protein CAWILTTLAKNIQYF. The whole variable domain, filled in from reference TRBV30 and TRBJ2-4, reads SQTIHQWPATLVQPVGSPLSLECTVEGTSNPNLYWYRQAAGRGLQLLFYSVGIGQISSEVPQNLSASRPQDRQFILSSKKLLLSDSGFYLCAWILTTLAKNIQYFGAGTRLSVL.

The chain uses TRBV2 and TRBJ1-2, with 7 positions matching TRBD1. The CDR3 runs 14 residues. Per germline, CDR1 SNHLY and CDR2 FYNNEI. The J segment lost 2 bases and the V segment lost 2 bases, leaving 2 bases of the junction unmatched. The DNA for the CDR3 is TGTGCCAGCAGTGAATCGACAGGGAACTATGGCTACACCTTC. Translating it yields CASSESTGNYGYTF.

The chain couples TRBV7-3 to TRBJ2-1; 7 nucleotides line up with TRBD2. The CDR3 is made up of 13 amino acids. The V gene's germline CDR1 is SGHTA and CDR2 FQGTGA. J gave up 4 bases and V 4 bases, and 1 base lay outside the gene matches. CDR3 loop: CASSWGGYNEQFF. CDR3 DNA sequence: TGTGCCAGCAGCTGGGGGGGTTACAATGAGCAGTTCTTC.

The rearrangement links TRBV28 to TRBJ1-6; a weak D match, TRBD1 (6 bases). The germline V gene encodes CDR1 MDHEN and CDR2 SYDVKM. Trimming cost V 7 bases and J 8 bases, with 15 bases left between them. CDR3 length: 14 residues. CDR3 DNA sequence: TGTGCCAGCAATCGCCGGGACACCTATTCACCCCTCCACTTT. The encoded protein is CASNRRDTYSPLHF.

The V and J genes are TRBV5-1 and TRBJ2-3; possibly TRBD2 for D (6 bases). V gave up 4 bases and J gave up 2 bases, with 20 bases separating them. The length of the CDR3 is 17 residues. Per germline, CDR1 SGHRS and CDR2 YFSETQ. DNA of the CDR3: TGCGCCAGCAGCCCTGGCCCCCGGGAGCACTCCACAGATACGCAGTATTTT. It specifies CASSPGPREHSTDTQYF.